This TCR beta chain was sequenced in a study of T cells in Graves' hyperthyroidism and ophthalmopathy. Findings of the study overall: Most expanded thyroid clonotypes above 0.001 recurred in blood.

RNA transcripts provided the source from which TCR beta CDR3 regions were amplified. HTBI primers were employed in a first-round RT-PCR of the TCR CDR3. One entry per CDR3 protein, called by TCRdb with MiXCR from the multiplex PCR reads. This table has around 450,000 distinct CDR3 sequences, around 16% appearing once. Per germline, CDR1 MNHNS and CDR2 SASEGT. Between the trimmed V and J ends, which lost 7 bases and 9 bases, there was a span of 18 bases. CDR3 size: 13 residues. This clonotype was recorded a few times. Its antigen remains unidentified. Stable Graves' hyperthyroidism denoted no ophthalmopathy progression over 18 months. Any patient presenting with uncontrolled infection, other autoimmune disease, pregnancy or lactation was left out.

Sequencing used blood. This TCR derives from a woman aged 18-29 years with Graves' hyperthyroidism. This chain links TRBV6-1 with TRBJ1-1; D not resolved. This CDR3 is CASTPPAGQKAFF. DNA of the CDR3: TGTGCCAGCACCCCCCCGGCGGGCCAAAAAGCTTTCTTT.